Presented here are 27 T cell receptor beta chains from one specimen sequenced in a study of blood T cell repertoires in COVID-19. Profiled with immunoSEQ multiplex PCR; TCRdb holds only in-frame clones, not every one. The sample holds tens of thousands of clones, about 90% seen once. The material sequenced was peripheral blood. Every receptor here comes from a man aged 65 to 85 with active COVID-19.

The chain employs TRBV10-1 and TRBJ1-2, with D possibly being TRBD1 (6 bases). The length of the CDR3 is 13 residues. Germline-derived CDR1 and CDR2 are WNHNN and SYGVQD (reference sequence). The V end was cut by 3 bases, the J end by 5 bases, with 10 bases between. In DNA form, the CDR3 reads TGCGCCAGCAGTGAACAGGGCCGTTATGGCTACACCTTC. Amino acids: CASSEQGRYGYTF.

This clone is a singleton in its sample. The chain has TRBV7-6 and TRBJ2-7; possible D gene TRBD1, 6 bases. Trimming cost V 1 base and J 3 bases, with 16 bases left between them. Germline V gene sequence: CDR1 SGHVS, CDR2 FNYEAQ. The CDR3 covers 16 residues. For the CDR3, the DNA is TGTGCCAGCAGCTTAGGGCAGGGGAAAATTGGCTACGAGCAGTACTTC. Protein: CASSLGQGKIGYEQYF.

The gene calls are TRBV20-1 and TRBJ1-6, with D maybe TRBD1 (5 bases). Per the germline V gene, CDR1 is DFQATT and CDR2 is SNEGSKA (reference sequence). Trimming removed 6 bases from V and 11 bases from J, with 11 bases in between. This CDR3 spans 11 amino acids. The CDR3 region is CSAEGRTPLHF. Written as DNA, the CDR3 is TGCAGTGCGGAGGGGAGGACACCCCTCCACTTT.

The gene calls are TRBV9 and TRBJ2-2; 7 nucleotides match TRBD1. Germline assignment: CDR1 SGDLS and CDR2 YYNGEE. Trimming took 3 bases from V and 5 from J; bases not matched to a gene: 7. This CDR3 has 15 residues. The CDR3: CASSADRDGTGELFF. In DNA, the CDR3 is TGTGCCAGCAGCGCCGACAGGGATGGGACCGGGGAGCTGTTTTTT.

The genes are TRBV28 and TRBJ2-1; 8 bases map to TRBD2. The CDR3 spans 15 residues. The germline V gene encodes CDR1 MDHEN and CDR2 SYDVKM. V was clipped by 7 bases and J by 7 bases; unmatched bases: 12. The CDR3 spells CASIAMGLGPNEQFF. CDR3 bases: TGTGCCAGCATTGCCATGGGACTAGGGCCGAATGAGCAGTTCTTC.

V is TRBV7-3 and J is TRBJ2-1, with 14 bases identical to TRBD2. Trimming at V came to 0 bases and at J to 5 bases, leaving 3 bases not matched to a gene. The CDR3 is made up of 17 amino acids. Germline lookup yields CDR1 SGHTA and CDR2 FQGTGA. CDR3 sequence (DNA): TGTGCCAGCAGCTTAACCAGGGGACTAGCGGGGGACAATGAGCAGTTCTTC. Amino acid sequence: CASSLTRGLAGDNEQFF. Together with reference TRBV7-3 and TRBJ2-1, the CDR3 gives the full variable domain: GAGVSQTPSNKVTEKGKYVELRCDPISGHTALYWYRQSLGQGPEFLIYFQGTGAADDSGLPNDRFFAVRPEGSVSTLKIQRTERGDSAVYLCASSLTRGLAGDNEQFFGPGTRLTVL.

The chain recombines TRBV29-1 with TRBJ2-5; 9 positions agree with TRBD2. This CDR3 comprises 14 residues. V lost 4 bases and J lost 4; bases outside the gene matches: 7. Per germline, CDR1 SQVTM and CDR2 ANQGSEA. The CDR3 is CSVVSLAGLETQYF. The CDR3 nucleotides are TGCAGCGTTGTTAGTCTAGCGGGGCTAGAGACCCAGTACTTC. Using reference TRBV29-1 and TRBJ2-5 for the parts outside the CDR3, the full variable domain is SAVISQKPSRDICQRGTSLTIQCQVDSQVTMMFWYRQQPGQSLTLIATANQGSEATYESGFVIDKFPISRPNLTFSTLTVSNMSPEDSSIYLCSVVSLAGLETQYFGPGTRLLVL.

V gene TRBV5-1 combines with J gene TRBJ2-6, with D hard to call. V was shortened by 7 bases and J by 1 base, with 15 bases between the two germline ends. From germline, CDR1 is SGHRS and CDR2 YFSETQ. The CDR3 totals 16 residues. CDR3 in DNA: TGCGCCAGCTTCCCGTCCTCCTCGTCTGGGGCCAACGTCCTGACTTTC. Protein product: CASFPSSSSGANVLTF.

This rearrangement joins TRBV7-2 to TRBJ2-2; D is unclear. V was pared by 2 bases and J by 5 bases, with 9 bases between. The CDR3 is 14 residues long. Germline V CDR1 and CDR2: SGHTA, FQGNSA. In DNA form, the CDR3 reads TGTGCCAGCAGCTTACTACGTAAGACCGGGGAGCTGTTTTTT. This encodes CASSLLRKTGELFF. The whole variable domain, filled in from reference TRBV7-2 and TRBJ2-2, reads GAGVSQSPSNKVTEKGKDVELRCDPISGHTALYWYRQSLGQGLEFLIYFQGNSAPDKSGLPSDRFSAERTGGSVSTLTIQRTQQEDSAVYLCASSLLRKTGELFFGEGSRLTVL.

In DNA, the CDR3 is TGTGCCAGCAGCCATGGCCTCGGGGGTTCGGATGAAAAACTGTTTTTT. As protein: CASSHGLGGSDEKLFF. The genes are TRBV4-2 and TRBJ1-4; tentative D call: TRBD1 (5 bases). The CDR3 contains 16 residues. Per germline, CDR1 LGHNA and CDR2 YNFKEQ. The V end lost 3 bases, the J end lost 6 bases, and 17 bases lay between the germline ends.

The rearrangement links TRBV6-5 to TRBJ2-7; D is perhaps TRBD1 (6 bases). V was shortened by 6 bases and J by 2 bases, with 17 bases between the two germline ends. This CDR3 contains 15 residues. The germline CDR1 and CDR2 sequences are MNHEY and SVGAGI. The CDR3 region is CASSSGTRDTYEQYF. The CDR3 nucleotides are TGTGCCAGCAGCTCCGGGACACGCGATACCTACGAGCAGTACTTC.

This clone was counted once. V and J are TRBV3-1 (or the pseudogene TRBV3-2) and TRBJ2-1; D perhaps matches TRBD2 (6 bases). Germline CDR1 is LGHDT and CDR2 is YNNKEL (reference sequence). The CDR3 spans 18 residues. The V end was cut by 2 bases, the J end by 3 bases, with 20 bases between. The CDR3 region has the DNA TGTGCCAGCAGCCAATCCCGTGCGGGGCCGAGGGTCTACAATGAGCAGTTCTTC. Protein sequence: CASSQSRAGPRVYNEQFF.

This clone was observed a single time. The rearrangement links TRBV5-1 to TRBJ2-5; D call uncertain. V was pared by 2 bases and J by 4 bases, with 12 bases between. CDR1 SGHRS and CDR2 YFSETQ come from the germline V gene. This CDR3 spans 14 amino acids. CDR3 protein: CASSFRTVGETQYF. The CDR3 DNA is TGCGCCAGCAGCTTTCGAACGGTTGGAGAGACCCAGTACTTC.

The chain joins TRBV19 to TRBJ2-5; 8 bases agree with TRBD1. This CDR3 is built from 15 residues. The germline CDR1 and CDR2 sequences are LNHDA and SQIVND (reference sequence). The V and J ends lost 5 bases and 7 bases, in that order; junction bases with no gene match: 12. The CDR3 DNA sequence: TGTGCCAGTAGTCCCTCCCTCGGACAGGGTGCGACCCAGTACTTC. Its translation is CASSPSLGQGATQYF.

The V gene is TRBV28, the J gene TRBJ1-3; TRBD1 matches 8 bases. The CDR3 runs to 19 residues. V trimming: 4 bases; J trimming: 4 bases; junction bases outside the gene matches: 18. CDR1 MDHEN and CDR2 SYDVKM come from the germline V gene. The CDR3 DNA reads TGTGCCAGCAGTTCCCCCGGGCTGACAGGGGTTGACTCCGGAAACACCATATATTTT. It yields the protein CASSSPGLTGVDSGNTIYF.

CDR3: CAISGDSFNEKLFF. The CDR3 coding sequence is TGTGCCATCAGTGGTGACAGTTTTAATGAAAAACTGTTTTTT. The chain carries TRBV10-3 and TRBJ1-4, with D possibly being TRBD1 (5 bases). V dropped 4 bases and J dropped 4 bases, with 10 bases sitting between them. CDR1 is ENHRY and CDR2 is SYGVKD in the germline V gene. The CDR3 has 14 residues.

This chain joins TRBV28 and TRBJ2-1, with D uncertain. The CDR3 runs to 12 residues. V was clipped by 1 base and J by 12 bases, with 10 bases between them. The germline CDR1 and CDR2 sequences are MDHEN and SYDVKM. The CDR3 reads CASSLSGPGQFF. For the CDR3, the DNA is TGTGCCAGCAGTTTATCAGGCCCTGGGCAGTTCTTC.

V gene TRBV30 combines with J gene TRBJ2-7; 9 positions agree with TRBD1. The CDR3 totals 14 residues. Trimming cost V 4 bases and J 4 bases; bases outside gene matches: 8. Germline V gives CDR1 GTSNPN, CDR2 SVGIG (reference sequence). The DNA of the CDR3 is TGTGCCTGGACAACCGGGACAGGGTGGTACGAGCAGTACTTC. Translating gives CAWTTGTGWYEQYF.

The gene calls are TRBV11-2 and TRBJ2-7; D perhaps matches TRBD2 (7 bases). Germline CDR1 reads SGHAT; CDR2 reads FQNNGV. The V gene lost 5 bases and the J gene lost 2 bases, with 19 bases spanning the gap. The CDR3 extends over 16 amino acids. The CDR3 sequence: CASSDGGAGQTYEQYF. The DNA for the CDR3 is TGTGCCAGCAGCGATGGGGGGGCCGGACAGACCTACGAGCAGTACTTC.

The chain carries TRBV7-6 and TRBJ2-3; 10 bases fit TRBD2. CDR1 and CDR2 (germline): SGHVS, FNYEAQ. CDR3 length: 15 amino acids. Germline trimming cut 3 bases from V and 6 bases from J; bases unmatched to any gene: 6. This chain's CDR3 is CASSFKSGGADTQYF. The CDR3 bases are TGTGCCAGCAGCTTCAAGAGCGGGGGGGCTGATACGCAGTATTTT.

CDR3 in amino acids: CASEFRGGMNTEAFF. CDR3 bases: TGTGCCAGCGAGTTTCGGGGGGGCATGAACACTGAAGCTTTCTTT. The rearrangement uses TRBV6-5 and TRBJ1-1, with D possibly matching TRBD1 (6 bases). From germline, CDR1 is MNHEY and CDR2 SVGAGI. The CDR3 is 15 amino acids. V was cut by 8 bases and J by 0 bases, with 16 bases left in between.

The CDR3 here is CSASSSGGDPDTQYF. DNA for the CDR3: TGCAGTGCTAGTTCTAGCGGGGGGGACCCAGATACGCAGTATTTT. This sequence joins TRBV20-1 and TRBJ2-3, with 12 bases that match TRBD2. With V trimmed by 3 bases and J by 4 bases, 5 bases remained unmatched. Germline V gene lookup returns CDR1 DFQATT and CDR2 SNEGSKA (reference sequence). This CDR3 is 15 amino acids long.

This chain uses TRBV5-4 with TRBJ1-1, with D maybe TRBD1 (5 bases). The V gene's germline CDR1 is SGHNT and CDR2 YYREEE (reference sequence). The length of the CDR3 is 18 residues. V lost 4 bases to trimming and J lost 1 base, with 23 bases between them. The CDR3 spells CASSPWTRAGRGNTEAFF. Here the CDR3 DNA reads TGTGCCAGCAGCCCATGGACTAGGGCTGGGAGGGGGAACACTGAAGCTTTCTTT.

The J gene is TRBJ1-2, the V gene TRBV9; 11 bases align to TRBD1. Looked up from germline, CDR1 is SGDLS and CDR2 is YYNGEE. Unmatched junction bases numbered 5, after V lost 0 bases and J lost 4 bases. This CDR3 is 16 amino acids long. CDR3 bases: TGTGCCAGCAGCGTAGCTTCGGGACAGGGGGGCTATGGCTACACCTTC. Protein sequence: CASSVASGQGGYGYTF.

This chain joins TRBV9 and TRBJ2-7; D possibly corresponds to TRBD1 (5 bases). Trimming left V 0 bases short and J 0 bases short, with 7 bases between. CDR1 SGDLS and CDR2 YYNGEE come from the germline V gene. The CDR3 sequence is 14 residues long. DNA of the CDR3: TGTGCCAGCAGCGTAGTCGACAGCTCCTACGAGCAGTACTTC. As protein: CASSVVDSSYEQYF.

The V call is TRBV5-1, the J call TRBJ2-3; D is perhaps TRBD1 (5 bases). This CDR3 has 14 amino acids. Trimming shortened V by 3 bases and J by 4 bases, and 12 bases separated the two germline ends. In germline, CDR1 is SGHRS, CDR2 YFSETQ. This CDR3 is CASSSPGISDTQYF. CDR3 coding DNA: TGCGCCAGCAGCTCCCCAGGGATTTCAGATACGCAGTATTTT.

A single count supports this clone. The J gene is TRBJ2-1, the V gene TRBV3-1 (or the pseudogene TRBV3-2), with TRBD1 identical over 8 bases. The CDR3 has 14 amino acids. CDR1 and CDR2 (germline): LGHDT, YNNKEL (reference sequence). The junction had 5 bases not matched to a gene; V was cut back by 4 bases and J by 6 bases. The CDR3 spells CASSRQGTGNEQFF. CDR3 nucleotide sequence: TGTGCCAGCAGCCGACAGGGGACGGGCAATGAGCAGTTCTTC.